The 3 T cell receptor beta chains below were found in one sample sequenced in a study of CD8+ T cells in alopecia areata (dated 2018 in TCRdb). Library generation was performed with the immunoSEQ multiplex PCR assay. For TCR sequencing, RNA was extracted from every sample and reverse transcribed into cDNA to serve as template. TCRdb re-hosts the immuneACCESS table, in-frame sequences only. Its copies lack some clones; in the studies checked, an unresolved V gene accounts for under half of them, and the cause for the rest is not known. For this sample there are some 120,000 clones; approximately 54% appear just once. 10% to 15% of the sample lies in the top ten. What this sample's time point label stands for: less than 30 weeks on oral tofacitinib. In the paper's terms, the treatment or condition label means: oral pan-JAK inhibitor, 5-10 mg twice daily. The sequencing used CD8+ T cells sorted from blood, collected at week 24, from a patient treated with tofacitinib. The receptors come from a human donor with alopecia areata.

This clone was seen a few times. The chain couples TRBV29-1 to TRBJ2-7; possibly TRBD1 or TRBD2 for D (5 bases each). Germline values: CDR1 SQVTM, CDR2 ANQGSEA. The CDR3 length is 13 residues. Between the trimmed V and J ends, which lost 4 bases and 4 bases, there was a span of 14 bases. DNA of the CDR3: TGCAGCGTTGTAGGTGGGACGGCTTACGAGCAGTACTTC. This sequence encodes CSVVGGTAYEQYF.

This clone was seen a handful of times. The V and J genes are TRBV29-1 and TRBJ2-7, with a tentative D call TRBD2 (5 bases). Between the trimmed V and J ends, which lost 4 bases and 0 bases, there was a span of 13 bases. The CDR3 covers 14 residues. Germline V gene data show CDR1 as SQVTM and CDR2 as ANQGSEA. The CDR3 region is CSVVYGEFSYEQYF. Here the CDR3 DNA reads TGCAGCGTTGTCTACGGGGAGTTCTCCTACGAGCAGTACTTC.

This rearrangement joins TRBV5-6 to TRBJ2-1; 8 bases align to TRBD2. The germline CDR1 and CDR2 sequences are SGHDT and YYEEEE. V shed 5 bases, J shed 9 bases, and the junction held 4 bases outside the gene matches. This CDR3 comprises 12 residues. The chain's CDR3 is CASSPGGLEQFF. The DNA of the CDR3 is TGTGCCAGCAGTCCGGGGGGGCTTGAGCAGTTCTTC.